This T cell receptor (beta chain) was recovered during a study of T cell responses to AZD1222 COVID-19 vaccine. Study outcomes and limitations: Among spike-specific TCRs, nearly half reportedly target unmutated variant regions. Just 5 or 6 AZD1222 recipients tested seropositive at baseline. Breadth and depth of Spike-specific TCRs rose after two AZD1222 doses.

A remark on this clone: As yet, its antigen is unknown.

Libraries were prepared by immunoSEQ multiplex PCR; TCRdb keeps only in-frame clonotypes and omits some of them. The profile shows 40,000 to 45,000 clones, about four fifths of them singletons. The CDR3 consists of 14 residues. From germline, CDR1 is MRHNA and CDR2 SNTAGT. After removal of 6 bases from V and 2 bases from J, the junction contained 5 bases not matched to a gene. Sequenced here: peripheral blood, sampled 28 days after the second dose of the MenACWY control vaccine. This clonotype was obtained from an adult who received the MenACWY meningococcal vaccine as a control. The chain uses TRBV6-4 and TRBJ1-1, with TRBD1 matching 8 bases. The CDR3 reads CASRTGTGNTEAFF. CDR3 bases: TGTGCCAGCAGGACCGGGACAGGAAACACTGAAGCTTTCTTT.